The 2 T cell receptor beta chains given below trace back to one sample, sequenced in a study of cytomegalovirus exposure and HLA in healthy donors. Repertoires were generated with immunoSEQ multiplex PCR, while TCRdb's copy carries only in-frame clones and drops some. Of some 140,000 clones in the sample, about 83% were seen once. The sequencing input was PBMCs. The receptors were gathered from a woman aged 30 to 39 in good health and CMV-seronegative.

The chain couples TRBV2 to TRBJ2-7; D is perhaps TRBD1 (6 bases). This CDR3 is built from 14 residues. The germline V gene encodes CDR1 SNHLY and CDR2 FYNNEI. V dropped 8 bases and J dropped 3 bases, with 17 bases sitting between them. CDR3 DNA sequence: TGTGCCAGCCTAGGACAGAGGGTATTCTACGAGCAGTACTTC. Residues: CASLGQRVFYEQYF.

The rearrangement uses TRBV27 and TRBJ2-7; D possibly corresponds to TRBD2 (5 bases). Germline lookup yields CDR1 MNHEY and CDR2 SMNVEV (reference sequence). CDR3 length: 19 residues. Trimming removed 1 base from V and 3 bases from J, with 25 bases in between. The CDR3 coding sequence is TGTGCCAGCAGTTTATTCGCGAGGGTTACCACGGCCAAGGGCTACGAGCAGTACTTC. This gives the protein CASSLFARVTTAKGYEQYF.